Listed below are T cell receptor beta chains from one sample, sequenced in a study of blood T cell repertoires in COVID-19. Assay: immunoSEQ multiplex PCR; the TCRdb copy retains only in-frame clones and omits some. The table has about 190,000 clones, approximately 87% seen once; the top ten hold around 12%. Sequenced sample: peripheral blood. The receptors originated from a woman in her 70s with COVID-19, enrolled during active disease. Both conserved end residues are part of each CDR3. The D gene is left open where the match is weak. Only some rows state a clone size, as once, few, many or a class for expanded clones.

v_gene: TRBV12-3/TRBV12-4
j_gene: TRBJ2-3
d_gene: -
abundance: -
CDR3aa: CALREASTDTQYF
CDR3nt: TGTGCCCTACGGGAAGCTAGCACAGATACGCAGTATTTT

v_gene: TRBV12-3/TRBV12-4
j_gene: TRBJ2-3
d_gene: -
abundance: -
CDR3aa: CASSFEETQYF
CDR3nt: TGTGCCAGCAGTTTTGAGGAAACGCAGTATTTT

v_gene: TRBV4-3
j_gene: TRBJ2-7
d_gene: TRBD1
abundance: -
CDR3aa: CASSQDGTGVYEQYF
CDR3nt: TGCGCCAGCAGCCAAGATGGGACAGGGGTTTACGAGCAGTACTTC

v_gene: TRBV9
j_gene: TRBJ2-5
d_gene: TRBD2
abundance: -
CDR3aa: CASSVGVAGDQQETQYF
CDR3nt: TGTGCCAGCAGCGTAGGGGTAGCGGGAGACCAGCAAGAGACCCAGTACTTC

v_gene: TRBV11-3
j_gene: TRBJ2-7
d_gene: -
abundance: -
CDR3aa: CASSASFGASYEQYF
CDR3nt: TGTGCCAGCAGCGCATCTTTTGGGGCCTCCTACGAGCAGTACTTC

v_gene: TRBV7-9
j_gene: TRBJ2-3
d_gene: -
abundance: -
CDR3aa: CASSLEGRVTDTQYF
CDR3nt: TGTGCCAGCAGCTTGGAGGGCCGAGTAACAGATACGCAGTATTTT

v_gene: TRBV18
j_gene: TRBJ1-1
d_gene: TRBD1
abundance: -
CDR3aa: CASSPGQGRITEAFF
CDR3nt: TGTGCCAGCTCCCCTGGACAGGGAAGGATCACTGAAGCTTTCTTT

v_gene: TRBV7-3
j_gene: TRBJ2-3
d_gene: TRBD1
abundance: -
CDR3aa: CASSTSGQGSQYF
CDR3nt: TGTGCCAGCAGCACTTCAGGACAGGGTTCGCAGTATTTT

v_gene: TRBV3-1/TRBV3-2
j_gene: TRBJ1-2
d_gene: TRBD1
abundance: -
CDR3aa: CASSQVDRGGYTF
CDR3nt: TGTGCCAGCAGCCAAGTGGACAGGGGCGGCTACACCTTC

v_gene: TRBV30
j_gene: TRBJ2-2
d_gene: TRBD1
abundance: -
CDR3aa: CAWSGTGSGTGELFF
CDR3nt: TGTGCCTGGAGTGGGACAGGGTCGGGCACCGGGGAGCTGTTTTTT

v_gene: TRBV2
j_gene: TRBJ1-6
d_gene: -
abundance: once
CDR3aa: CASSEQGENSPLHF
CDR3nt: TGTGCCAGCAGTGAGCAGGGTGAGAATTCACCCCTCCACTTT

v_gene: TRBV19
j_gene: TRBJ1-5
d_gene: -
abundance: -
CDR3aa: CASSIGRVSNQPQHF
CDR3nt: TGTGCCAGTAGTATAGGCAGGGTCAGCAATCAGCCCCAGCATTTT

v_gene: TRBV6-5
j_gene: TRBJ2-1
d_gene: TRBD2
abundance: once
CDR3aa: CASRPGLAGVEQFF
CDR3nt: TGTGCCAGCCGACCGGGACTAGCGGGAGTTGAGCAGTTCTTC

v_gene: TRBV6-5
j_gene: TRBJ1-2
d_gene: -
abundance: -
CDR3aa: CASTDGQGRGYTF
CDR3nt: TGTGCCAGCACCGACGGGCAGGGCCGTGGCTACACCTTC

v_gene: TRBV5-1
j_gene: TRBJ1-3
d_gene: -
abundance: -
CDR3aa: CASSLPGNTIYF
CDR3nt: TGCGCCAGCAGCCTACCCGGAAACACCATATATTTT

v_gene: TRBV30
j_gene: TRBJ1-2
d_gene: -
abundance: -
CDR3aa: CAWSAPPVINYGYTF
CDR3nt: TGTGCCTGGAGTGCCCCCCCAGTTATTAACTATGGCTACACCTTC

v_gene: TRBV28
j_gene: TRBJ2-2
d_gene: TRBD2
abundance: -
CDR3aa: CASRPQEQGLGGELFF
CDR3nt: TGTGCCAGCAGACCTCAAGAACAGGGACTAGGCGGGGAGCTGTTTTTT

v_gene: TRBV7-3
j_gene: TRBJ2-1
d_gene: TRBD2
abundance: once
CDR3aa: CASTSSGSANEQFF
CDR3nt: TGTGCCAGCACGAGTAGCGGGAGTGCAAATGAGCAGTTCTTC

v_gene: TRBV3-1/TRBV3-2
j_gene: TRBJ2-5
d_gene: -
abundance: -
CDR3aa: CASSLPLGAGAVETQYF
CDR3nt: TGTGCCAGCAGCCTCCCTTTGGGGGCGGGAGCGGTGGAGACCCAGTACTTC

v_gene: TRBV14
j_gene: TRBJ2-1
d_gene: -
abundance: -
CDR3aa: CASSQEASYEQFF
CDR3nt: TGTGCCAGCAGCCAAGAGGCTAGCTATGAGCAGTTCTTC

v_gene: TRBV7-9
j_gene: TRBJ2-7
d_gene: TRBD2
abundance: -
CDR3aa: CASSLTSGTYEQYF
CDR3nt: TGTGCCAGCAGCTTAACTAGCGGGACCTACGAGCAGTACTTC

v_gene: TRBV29-1
j_gene: TRBJ2-2
d_gene: TRBD1
abundance: -
CDR3aa: CSVEQDRVAGELFF
CDR3nt: TGCAGCGTTGAACAGGACAGGGTGGCCGGGGAGCTGTTTTTT

v_gene: TRBV7-3
j_gene: TRBJ2-3
d_gene: -
abundance: -
CDR3aa: CASSLQAGTDTQYF
CDR3nt: TGTGCCAGCAGCTTACAAGCGGGCACAGATACGCAGTATTTT

v_gene: TRBV6-5
j_gene: TRBJ2-1
d_gene: TRBD1
abundance: -
CDR3aa: CASRIATGGTEQFF
CDR3nt: TGTGCCAGCAGAATAGCGACAGGGGGCACTGAGCAGTTCTTC

v_gene: TRBV27
j_gene: TRBJ2-2
d_gene: -
abundance: -
CDR3aa: CASSYGVDTGELFF
CDR3nt: TGTGCCAGCAGTTACGGGGTCGATACCGGGGAGCTGTTTTTT

v_gene: TRBV5-1
j_gene: TRBJ2-1
d_gene: TRBD2
abundance: -
CDR3aa: CASSLALAGEGEQFF
CDR3nt: TGCGCCAGCAGCTTGGCACTAGCGGGAGAGGGTGAGCAGTTCTTC

v_gene: TRBV30
j_gene: TRBJ1-2
d_gene: -
abundance: -
CDR3aa: CAWTGRNQKLYGYTF
CDR3nt: TGTGCCTGGACCGGGAGGAACCAAAAACTCTATGGCTACACCTTC

v_gene: TRBV6-1
j_gene: TRBJ2-7
d_gene: TRBD1
abundance: -
CDR3aa: CASSEGQFSYEQYF
CDR3nt: TGTGCCAGCAGTGAGGGACAGTTCTCCTACGAGCAGTACTTC

v_gene: TRBV12-3/TRBV12-4
j_gene: TRBJ2-4
d_gene: -
abundance: -
CDR3aa: CASTQTENIQYF
CDR3nt: TGTGCCAGCACCCAGACAGAGAACATTCAGTACTTC